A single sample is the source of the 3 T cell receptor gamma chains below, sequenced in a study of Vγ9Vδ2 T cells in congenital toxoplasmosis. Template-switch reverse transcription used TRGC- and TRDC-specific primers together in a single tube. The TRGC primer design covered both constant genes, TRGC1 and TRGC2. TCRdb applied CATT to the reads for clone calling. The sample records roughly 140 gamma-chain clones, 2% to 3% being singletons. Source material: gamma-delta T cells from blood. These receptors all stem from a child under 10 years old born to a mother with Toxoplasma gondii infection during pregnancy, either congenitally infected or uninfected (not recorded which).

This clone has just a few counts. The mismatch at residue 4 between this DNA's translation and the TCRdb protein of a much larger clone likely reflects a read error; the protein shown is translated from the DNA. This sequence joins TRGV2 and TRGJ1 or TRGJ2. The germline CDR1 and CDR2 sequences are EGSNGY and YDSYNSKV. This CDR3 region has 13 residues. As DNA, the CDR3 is TGTGCCACCTGTGACGTCGATTATTATAAGAAACTCTTT. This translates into CATCDVDYYKKLF.

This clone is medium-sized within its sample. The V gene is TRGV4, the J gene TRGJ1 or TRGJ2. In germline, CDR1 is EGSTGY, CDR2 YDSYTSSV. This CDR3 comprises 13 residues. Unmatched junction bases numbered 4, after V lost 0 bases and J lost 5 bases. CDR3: CATWDGPNYKKLF. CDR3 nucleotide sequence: TGTGCCACCTGGGATGGGCCGAATTATAAGAAACTCTTT.

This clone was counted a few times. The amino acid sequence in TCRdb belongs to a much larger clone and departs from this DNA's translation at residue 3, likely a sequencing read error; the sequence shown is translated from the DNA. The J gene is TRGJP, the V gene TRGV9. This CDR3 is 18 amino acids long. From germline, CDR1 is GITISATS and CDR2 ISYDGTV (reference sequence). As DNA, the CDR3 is TGTGCCTGGTGGGAGGTGGAGCTCAAAGAGTTGGGCAAAAAAATCAAGGTATTT. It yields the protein CAWWEVELKELGKKIKVF.